These 21 T cell receptor beta chains were sequenced from one sample in a study of shared clonotypes between healthy human individuals. Assay: immunoSEQ multiplex PCR; the TCRdb copy retains only in-frame clones and omits some. The sample has some 700,000 clones; less than 95% are singletons. The sample comprised memory CD8+ T cells from PBMCs. Regarding subset: CD45RO+ cells pooled with CCR7-negative TemRA cells. These receptors were obtained from a man aged 18-30 years in good health. Some clones in this sample may be carry-over from other donors' samples.

The chain has TRBV6-1 and TRBJ2-7; possibly TRBD2 for D (5 bases). V gave up 7 bases and J gave up 0 bases, with 10 bases separating them. The CDR3 length is 13 residues. Germline V gene data show CDR1 as MNHNS and CDR2 as SASEGT. CDR3 in amino acids: CASTPAVSYEQYF. The CDR3 DNA follows: TGTGCCAGCACCCCAGCGGTCTCCTACGAGCAGTACTTC.

The rearrangement links TRBV6-1 to TRBJ1-5; 11 bases line up with TRBD1. This CDR3 has 14 amino acids. Germline loops: CDR1 MNHNS, CDR2 SASEGT. The V segment lost 4 bases and the J segment 7 bases; nucleotides outside the gene matches: 3. CDR3 loop: CASSGTGGRQPQHF. The CDR3 DNA reads TGTGCCAGCAGTGGGACAGGGGGCCGGCAGCCCCAGCATTTT.

This rearrangement joins TRBV5-4 to TRBJ2-1, with TRBD1 identical over 8 bases. The CDR3 covers 15 residues. J was trimmed by 6 bases and V by 0 bases; bases with no gene match: 5. Germline loops: CDR1 SGHNT, CDR2 YYREEE (reference sequence). The CDR3 protein is CASSLGQGLLNEQFF. In DNA form, the CDR3 reads TGTGCCAGCAGCTTGGGACAGGGGCTCCTCAATGAGCAGTTCTTC.

The chain couples TRBV28 to TRBJ2-5; a weak D match, TRBD1 (5 bases). V lost 1 base to trimming and J lost 2 bases, with 11 bases between them. The CDR3 length is 15 residues. Germline CDR1 MDHEN, CDR2 SYDVKM. In DNA form, the CDR3 reads TGTGCCAGCAGTTTATTTCAGGGTTATCAAGAGACCCAGTACTTC. It is translated as CASSLFQGYQETQYF.

The chain recombines TRBV28 with TRBJ2-7; D remains unclear. The germline CDR1 and CDR2 sequences are MDHEN and SYDVKM. This CDR3 contains 12 residues. Trimming took off 8 bases at V and 0 bases at J, with 8 bases between the two ends. In DNA form, the CDR3 reads TGTGCCAGCGACGGTCGCTCCTACGAGCAGTACTTC. This translates into CASDGRSYEQYF.

This chain joins TRBV27 and TRBJ1-4, with TRBD1 matching over 8 bases. The V segment lost 6 bases and the J segment 6 bases; nucleotides outside the gene matches: 6. This CDR3 spans 14 amino acids. Germline V gene lookup returns CDR1 MNHEY and CDR2 SMNVEV (reference sequence). CDR3 nucleotides: TGTGCCAGCAGGCCAACAGGGGGAGATGAAAAACTGTTTTTT. This encodes CASRPTGGDEKLFF. Supplemented by reference TRBV27 and TRBJ1-4, the full variable domain reads EAQVTQNPRYLITVTGKKLTVTCSQNMNHEYMSWYRQDPGLGLRQIYYSMNVEVTDKGDVPEGYKVSRKEKRNFPLILESPSPNQTSLYFCASRPTGGDEKLFFGSGTQLSVL.

The chain carries TRBV27 and TRBJ2-7; 7 bases are shared with TRBD2. CDR3 length: 16 amino acids. After removal of 5 bases from V and 0 bases from J, the junction contained 10 bases not matched to a gene. The V gene's germline CDR1 is MNHEY and CDR2 SMNVEV (reference sequence). CDR3 nucleotide sequence: TGTGCCAGCAGTCCACGGGGAGCGGGATTCTCCTACGAGCAGTACTTC. Its translation: CASSPRGAGFSYEQYF.

The chain carries TRBV6-5 and TRBJ1-5; D possibly corresponds to TRBD1 (6 bases). This CDR3 region has 15 residues. CDR1 is MNHEY and CDR2 is SVGAGI in the germline V gene. V was pared by 5 bases and J by 5 bases, with 16 bases between. The CDR3 DNA is TGTGCCAGCAGTCGTAGACAGGACCTCTATCAGCCCCAGCATTTT. Its translation is CASSRRQDLYQPQHF.

This clone was observed many times. The J gene is TRBJ2-1, the V gene TRBV7-2, with 7 nucleotides matching TRBD1. CDR1 is SGHTA and CDR2 is FQGNSA in the germline V gene. The CDR3 runs to 16 residues. Trimming cost V 2 bases and J 2 bases; bases outside gene matches: 6. The CDR3 coding sequence is TGTGCCAGCAGCTTAAGAGACAGGGTTCCCTACAATGAGCAGTTCTTC. This encodes CASSLRDRVPYNEQFF.

The chain employs TRBV27 and TRBJ2-1; D unclear. Germline CDR1 and CDR2: MNHEY and SMNVEV (reference sequence). There are 16 residues in the CDR3. V lost 3 bases and J lost 3, with 15 bases in between. CDR3 in DNA: TGTGCCAGCAGTTTTGTAGGCGGAATCGACTACAATGAGCAGTTCTTC. Translation: CASSFVGGIDYNEQFF.

The chain's CDR3 is CASTPPAASGTYEQYF. CDR3 DNA: TGTGCCAGCACCCCCCCGGCGGCTAGCGGCACCTACGAGCAGTACTTC. The V gene is TRBV28, the J gene TRBJ2-7; TRBD2 aligns across 7 bases. With 7 bases clipped from V and 2 bases from J, the junction kept 14 bases outside the gene matches. The CDR3 sequence is 16 residues long. Germline CDR1 reads MDHEN; CDR2 reads SYDVKM.

The chain is built from TRBV6-4 and TRBJ2-1; 8 bases map to TRBD2. Per germline, CDR1 MRHNA and CDR2 SNTAGT. V lost 4 bases, J lost 4 bases, and 12 bases stayed unmatched. This CDR3 is 17 amino acids long. CDR3 region: CASSAKPGLGGYNEQFF. In DNA, the CDR3 is TGTGCCAGCAGTGCGAAACCGGGACTAGGGGGATACAATGAGCAGTTCTTC.

This rearrangement joins TRBV28 to TRBJ1-4; D ambiguous. The length of the CDR3 is 18 residues. V was shortened by 3 bases and J by 2 bases, with 19 bases between the two germline ends. CDR1 is MDHEN and CDR2 is SYDVKM in the germline V gene. CDR3 loop: CASSFIGRLSSTNEKLFF. The CDR3 DNA reads TGTGCCAGCAGTTTTATAGGGAGGTTATCCTCGACTAATGAAAAACTGTTTTTT.

The chain has TRBV5-1 and TRBJ2-7; D unclear. Germline V gene data show CDR1 as SGHRS and CDR2 as YFSETQ. Deletions cut 0 bases from V and 3 bases from J, with 7 bases between. The CDR3 consists of 13 residues. CDR3 sequence (DNA): TGCGCCAGCAGCTTGGCCGTCTTCTACGAGCAGTACTTC. Protein: CASSLAVFYEQYF.

The chain combines TRBV4-3 with TRBJ1-1; 8 bases are a match to TRBD1. Germline V gives CDR1 LGHNA, CDR2 YSLEER. The CDR3 length is 17 residues. V lost 1 base, J lost 6 bases, and 13 bases stayed unmatched. CDR3 region: CASSQAGQGAHRAEAFF. The CDR3 nucleotides read TGCGCCAGCAGCCAAGCCGGCCAGGGGGCTCACCGGGCTGAAGCTTTCTTT.

This clone was recorded once. The chain joins TRBV9 to TRBJ1-2, with 7 positions matching TRBD1. CDR1 is SGDLS and CDR2 is YYNGEE in the germline V gene. Germline trimming cut 6 bases from V and 7 bases from J; bases unmatched to any gene: 12. This CDR3 comprises 14 residues. The CDR3 is CASTEGALRSGYTF. DNA of the CDR3: TGTGCCAGCACCGAGGGGGCGCTAAGAAGTGGCTACACCTTC.

The CDR3 reads CASRTYDGGYTF. The CDR3 region has the DNA TGTGCCAGCAGAACGTACGATGGGGGCTACACCTTC. The chain uses TRBV25-1 and TRBJ1-2, with no clear D. The germline gives CDR1 MGHDK, CDR2 SYGVNS. There are 12 residues in the CDR3. The ends were cut back, 6 bases at V and 8 bases at J, with 13 bases in the middle.

This clone was seen a single time. V is TRBV27 and J is TRBJ1-2; D remains ambiguous. This CDR3 is built from 16 residues. The V end lost 5 bases, the J end lost 6 bases, and 22 bases lay between the germline ends. The V gene's germline CDR1 is MNHEY and CDR2 SMNVEV (reference sequence). CDR3 nucleotides: TGTGCCAGCAGTCCATATTATGAACTTCTCTTAAATGGCTACACCTTC. This sequence encodes CASSPYYELLLNGYTF.

The gene calls are TRBV7-9 and TRBJ2-3; 7 positions match TRBD2. The germline CDR1 and CDR2 sequences are SEHNR and FQNEAQ (reference sequence). The CDR3 extends over 16 amino acids. V was pared by 4 bases and J by 2 bases, with 9 bases of the junction left unmatched. CDR3 DNA: TGTGCCAGCAGCTCTGGGGACTACCCGTCCACAGATACGCAGTATTTT. It encodes CASSSGDYPSTDTQYF.

This chain links TRBV7-9 with TRBJ2-7, with 13 nucleotides matching TRBD2. The CDR3 totals 18 residues. Unmatched junction bases numbered 9, after V lost 0 bases and J lost 4 bases. The germline gives CDR1 SEHNR, CDR2 FQNEAQ (reference sequence). For the CDR3, the DNA is TGTGCCAGCAGCTTAGCGGGGACTAGCGGGACCTCGGGTTACGAGCAGTACTTC. As protein: CASSLAGTSGTSGYEQYF. The whole variable domain, remainder taken from reference TRBV7-9 and TRBJ2-7, is DTGVSQNPRHKITKRGQNVTFRCDPISEHNRLYWYRQTLGQGPEFLTYFQNEAQLEKSRLLSDRFSAERPKGSFSTLEIQRTEQGDSAMYLCASSLAGTSGTSGYEQYFGPGTRLTVT.

The CDR3 coding sequence is TGTGCCAGCACTTCGGAAGGGGGGAACACTGAAGCTTTCTTT. Its protein product is CASTSEGGNTEAFF. The V call is TRBV27, the J call TRBJ1-1, with a weak D call TRBD1 (6 bases). This CDR3 has 14 amino acids. V gave up 7 bases and J gave up 1 base, with 13 bases separating them. Germline V lookup: CDR1 MNHEY, CDR2 SMNVEV (reference sequence).